A single T cell receptor (beta chain) is shown here with its context. This may be a read error: a much more frequent sequence differs by one nucleotide. The CDR3 contains 15 residues. Germline V gene data show CDR1 as SGHRS and CDR2 as YFSETQ. These data are taken from a study of blood T cells in healthy people across ages. The use of a sample-barcoded 5' primer and a J-beta primer mix characterized a second PCR of roughly 6 to 11 cycles. Every single cDNA molecule received a tag from a template-switch adaptor with 12 random nucleotides. TCRdb reprocessed the 5' RACE reads with MiXCR, giving one entry per CDR3 protein. Of 730,000 or so distinct CDR3 sequences listed, approximately 40% are singletons.

The sequenced sample consisted of blood. The chain carries TRBV5-1 and TRBJ2-7; the match to TRBD1 covers 9 bases. With the DNA end fitting TRBJ2-5 better, the J assignment may be wrong. This TCR derives from an elderly man in good health. The CDR3 is CASSLGQGVRGTQYF. In DNA, the CDR3 is TGCGCCAGCAGCTTGGGACAGGGGGTACGAGGGACCCAGTACTTC.